The rows below give T cell receptor beta chains drawn from one sample of a study of human thymus T cells. Clones were sequenced by immunoSEQ multiplex PCR, and TCRdb holds only the in-frame ones, with some missing. The sample lists roughly 77,000 clones, about 95% occurring once. The sequencing sample was made of thymus tissue. These receptors all come from a girl younger than two with a congenital heart defect but otherwise immunologically healthy. Each CDR3 is given with its conserved first and last residue. D genes are given only for firm matches. Clone size is not always given. Where it is, it says once, few, many or a class for expanded clones.

>TRBV18|TRBJ2-5|13|NA|TRBD1
TGTGCCAGCTCATCGACAGGGAAAGAGACCCAGTACTTC
CASSSTGKETQYF
>TRBV19|TRBJ1-1|16|NA|TRBD1
TGTGCCAGTAAACCTCGGTCGGGACAGGGTTTTGATGAAGCTTTCTTT
CASKPRSGQGFDEAFF
>TRBV2|TRBJ1-2|14|few|TRBD1
TGTGCCAGCAGGGGGGACAGGGGGGACTATGGCTACACCTTC
CASRGDRGDYGYTF
>TRBV7-2|TRBJ1-2|17|NA|TRBD1
TGTGCCAGCAGCTTAGTGGGACAGGTCCCGGCGGGCTATGGCTACACCTTC
CASSLVGQVPAGYGYTF
>TRBV19|TRBJ2-7|18|NA|TRBD2
TGTGCCAGTAGTATAGCCATGGGGGAGCGGGAGCTTTCATACGAGCAGTACTTC
CASSIAMGERELSYEQYF
>TRBV5-1|TRBJ2-7|16|NA|NA
TGCGCCAGCAGCTTGTCCAGGACAGAGCTCCCCAGGGAGCAGTACTTC
CASSLSRTELPREQYF
>TRBV5-8|TRBJ1-5|15|NA|TRBD1
TGTGCCAGCAGCTTGCGGGGACAGGGGGGGCAGCCCCAGCATTTT
CASSLRGQGGQPQHF
>TRBV7-2|TRBJ1-5|15|NA|NA
TGTGCCAGCAGCGGAGGGACCGATAGCAATCAGCCCCAGCATTTT
CASSGGTDSNQPQHF
>TRBV27|TRBJ2-4|17|NA|TRBD2
TGTGCCAGCAGCCCCCATCGGACTAGCGAATTTGTGCGCATTCAGTACTTC
CASSPHRTSEFVRIQYF
>TRBV5-4|TRBJ2-6|19|once|NA
TGTGCCAGCAGCTTCAAACCGGGACACGGAGACTCTGGGGCCAACGTCCTGACTTTC
CASSFKPGHGDSGANVLTF
>TRBV21-1|TRBJ1-1|15|NA|NA
TGTGCCTTTCCGGACAGGGGCGAAGAAAACACTGAAGCTTTCTTT
CAFPDRGEENTEAFF
>TRBV11-2|TRBJ2-5|15|once|TRBD2
TGTGCCAGCAGCCCCCCCCGGGAGGGCCAAGAGACCCAGTACTTC
CASSPPREGQETQYF
>TRBV6-1|TRBJ2-7|14|NA|NA
TGTGCCAGCATGTACTCGGACTTATCCTACGAGCAGTACTTC
CASMYSDLSYEQYF
>TRBV27|TRBJ2-5|20|NA|NA
TGTGCCAGCAGACCCCGCGAGTTTCCGGACGTACAGGGCTATCGAGAGACCCAGTACTTC
CASRPREFPDVQGYRETQYF
>TRBV19|TRBJ2-7|14|NA|NA
TGTGCCAGTAGTACGTCGGGACACCCCTACGAGCAGTACTTC
CASSTSGHPYEQYF
>TRBV6-5|TRBJ1-1|14|NA|NA
TGTGCCAGCAGTTACGAGGGTTCGGACACTGAAGCTTTCTTT
CASSYEGSDTEAFF
>TRBV5-1|TRBJ1-2|14|NA|NA
TGCGCCAGCAGCCGCACGTCGGTGGTTTATGGCTACACCTTC
CASSRTSVVYGYTF
>TRBV7-9|TRBJ2-1|18|NA|NA
TGTGCCAGCAGCTTTGTTGCTCCCAGGGAGAAGTCCTACAATGAGCAGTTCTTC
CASSFVAPREKSYNEQFF
>TRBV28|TRBJ1-2|15|NA|TRBD1
TGTGCCAGCAGTTTATTGGGGACAGGGTTGGGTGGCTACACCTTC
CASSLLGTGLGGYTF
>TRBV9|TRBJ2-1|15|NA|NA
TGTGCCAGCAGCGTAGAGGGGGGCTCCTACAATGAGCAGTTCTTC
CASSVEGGSYNEQFF
>TRBV6-4|TRBJ1-4|18|NA|TRBD1
TGTGCCAGCAGTGCCCGGGACAGGGTGATCGCAACTAATGAAAAACTGTTTTTT
CASSARDRVIATNEKLFF
>TRBV5-4|TRBJ1-1|14|NA|NA
TGTGCCAGCAGCTGGTGGGGCATGAACACTGAAGCTTTCTTT
CASSWWGMNTEAFF
>TRBV6-5|TRBJ2-7|16|NA|NA
TGTGCCAGCAGTTATTCACGCGACTACGTTTCCTACGAGCAGTACTTC
CASSYSRDYVSYEQYF
>TRBV28|TRBJ2-1|12|NA|TRBD2
TGTGCCAGCAGCGTCGGGAGGGCCGCGCAGTTCTTC
CASSVGRAAQFF
>TRBV10-1|TRBJ2-1|10|NA|NA
TGCGCCAGCAGTGTCAATGAGCAGTTCTTC
CASSVNEQFF
>TRBV27|TRBJ2-7|14|NA|NA
TGTGCCAGCAGTCTGGGCCCAATGGGGAACGAGCAGTACTTC
CASSLGPMGNEQYF
>TRBV29-1|TRBJ2-1|15|NA|TRBD2
TGCAGCCCACCGGGGGAGGGAGTGGTTTACAATGAGCAGTTCTTC
CSPPGEGVVYNEQFF
>TRBV4-3|TRBJ2-1|16|NA|NA
TGCGCCAGCAGCCAAGACGGGCATAGGACATCCTATGAGCAGTTCTTC
CASSQDGHRTSYEQFF
>TRBV27|TRBJ2-7|18|NA|NA
TGTGCCAGCAGTTTATTGCCCCCCCGGGGGACGAGGACCTACGAGCAGTACTTC
CASSLLPPRGTRTYEQYF
>TRBV7-8|TRBJ1-1|16|NA|TRBD1
TGTGCCAGCAGCTCGCCCAAGGGACAGGGAAACACTGAAGCTTTCTTT
CASSSPKGQGNTEAFF
>TRBV6-1|TRBJ1-2|15|once|NA
TGTGCCAGTGACCGCAGGGCAGCCCGTAACTATGGCTACACCTTC
CASDRRAARNYGYTF
>TRBV15|TRBJ1-5|16|once|NA
TGTGCCACCAGCAGAGAAGCCCGACCGAGCGATCAGCCCCAGCATTTT
CATSREARPSDQPQHF
>TRBV6-4|TRBJ2-3|18|once|TRBD2
TGTGCCAGCAGTGCAGCTAGCGGAAAAAATTCTAGCACAGATACGCAGTATTTT
CASSAASGKNSSTDTQYF
>TRBV7-9|TRBJ2-7|13|NA|TRBD2
TGTGCCAGCAGCCGAGAGGGCGGGAGGGCCCCGTACTTC
CASSREGGRAPYF
>TRBV28|TRBJ2-1|15|NA|NA
TGTGTCAGCAGTTGCGCCCAGTGGGGATACAATGAGCAGTTCTTC
CVSSCAQWGYNEQFF
>TRBV29-1|TRBJ1-2|8|NA|NA
TGCAGCTCCGGGAGTGAGTTATTC
CSSGSELF
>TRBV14|TRBJ1-1|15|NA|NA
TGTGCCAGCAGCCAAAACCGGCAGGGGCACACTGAAGCTTTCTTT
CASSQNRQGHTEAFF
>TRBV11-2|TRBJ1-2|14|once|NA
TGTGCCAGCAGCACCTCGACAGGAAACTATGGCTACACCTTC
CASSTSTGNYGYTF
>TRBV14|TRBJ2-3|17|once|TRBD2
TGTGCCAGCAGCCTCTCCCGGGAGGGGCTCACCACAGATACGCAGTATTTT
CASSLSREGLTTDTQYF
>TRBV5-6|TRBJ2-1|19|NA|TRBD2
TGTGCCAGCAGCTGGGGGATCTCCACTAGCGTATGCTCCTACAATGAGCAGTTCTTC
CASSWGISTSVCSYNEQFF
>TRBV28|TRBJ1-3|13|NA|NA
TGTGCCACCAAGGGGTGGTCTGGAAACACCATATATTTT
CATKGWSGNTIYF
>TRBV5-4|TRBJ2-1|15|NA|NA
TGTGCCAGCAGCGGGGGGGGCTTACCCTACAATGAGCAGTTCTTC
CASSGGGLPYNEQFF
>TRBV6-1|TRBJ2-7|14|NA|NA
TGTGCCAGCAGCCGGGCCCAAAAGGTCTACGAGCAGTACTTC
CASSRAQKVYEQYF
>TRBV7-2|TRBJ2-5|15|NA|NA
TGTGCCAGCAGCCGGATTACGGCGGAAGAAGAGACCCAGTACTTC
CASSRITAEEETQYF
>TRBV27|TRBJ1-5|14|NA|NA
TGTGCCAGCAGCTTATCGGCGGGGACTCAGCCCCAGCATTTT
CASSLSAGTQPQHF
>TRBV5-4|TRBJ2-2|14|NA|NA
TGTGCCAGCAGCGCCTCAAGGGGGGCCGGGGAGCTGTTTTTT
CASSASRGAGELFF
>TRBV14|TRBJ1-2|14|NA|TRBD1
TGTGCCAGCAGCCCCCGGGACAGCCTCTATGGCTACACCTTC
CASSPRDSLYGYTF